Reported below is one T cell receptor beta chain. What it binds is not known. J gave up 4 bases and V 8 bases, and 10 bases lay outside the gene matches. The CDR3 extends over 13 amino acids. Per germline, CDR1 DFQATT and CDR2 SNEGSKA (reference sequence). In making TCR beta libraries, quantitative 5'-RACE with molecular barcodes was used. Each CDR3 protein is one row after TCRdb ran MiXCR on the 5' RACE reads. The sample holds over 200,000 distinct CDR3 sequences, about a sixth seen once. The data originate from a study of CD8 T cells in ankylosing spondylitis. Overall study findings and caveats: A motif of 8 or 9 highly homologous TCR beta variants was seen as apparently characteristic of ankylosing spondylitis blood. Disease-linked clones were reportedly significantly enriched in matched ankylosing spondylitis synovial fluid. Reports of some motif variants in reactive arthritis synovial fluid and blood predate this one. A CD8+ phenotype characterized the disease-linked clones, which were relatively rare in peripheral blood.

This sequence joins TRBV20-1 and TRBJ2-7; 8 bases agree with TRBD1. Sequencing used blood, either unsorted or a sorted T cell fraction (not recorded which). This TCR was recovered from a male donor with ankylosing spondylitis. CDR3 region: CSLKTGAGYEQYF. The DNA of the CDR3 is TGCAGTTTAAAGACAGGGGCAGGGTACGAGCAGTACTTC.